This T cell receptor beta chain was obtained from a study of blood T cells in healthy people across ages. Points from the study as a whole: Higher naive T cell percentage went strongly together with higher TCR beta diversity.

A remark on this clonotype: What it recognizes is unknown.

The ends were cut back, 3 bases at V and 10 bases at J, with 13 bases in the middle. This CDR3 comprises 13 residues. Germline loops: CDR1 WNHNN, CDR2 SYGVQD (reference sequence). At least 6.5 million PBMCs were isolated per sample. Alongside a J-beta primer mix, a sample-barcoded 5' primer served in a second PCR lasting about 6 to 11 cycles. A template-switch adaptor that had 12 random nucleotides put a tag on each cDNA molecule. There were at least 3 million CDR3-containing paired-end reads obtained from each sample. TCRdb called the 5' RACE reads again in MiXCR, with one record for every CDR3 protein. The profile shows 700,000 to 850,000 distinct CDR3 sequences, about 48% of them singletons.

This clonotype originated in a man aged 80 or over in good health. The chain recombines TRBV10-1 with TRBJ2-1; a weak D match, TRBD1 (6 bases). Sequencing used blood. Written as DNA, the CDR3 is TGCGCCAGCAGTGAATTACAGGGAGTGGAGCAGTTCTTC. Amino acids: CASSELQGVEQFF.